The 10 T cell receptor beta chains below come from one sample, sequenced in a study of T-cell memory formation after mild COVID-19. From the 5' RACE reads, TCRdb called clonotypes with MiXCR, one entry per CDR3 protein. The sample has about 560,000 distinct CDR3 sequences; approximately 15% are singletons. The specimen sequenced was PBMCs or a T cell subset sorted from them (not recorded which). The origin of the receptors is an adult woman who had mild COVID-19 (a few samples of this study predate the infection). Cell type and time point are not known.

This clonotype came up a few times. CDR3 in DNA: TGTGCCATCAGTGATTTTCCGGGGTTGGACACTGAAGCTTTCTTT. This encodes CAISDFPGLDTEAFF. The rearrangement links TRBV10-3 to TRBJ1-1; no clear D. Germline V lookup: CDR1 ENHRY, CDR2 SYGVKD. V lost 3 bases to trimming and J lost 3 bases, with 14 bases between them. The length of the CDR3 is 15 residues.

The chain recombines TRBV7-2 with TRBJ2-3, with D unclear. There are 15 residues in the CDR3. Deletions cut 3 bases from V and 10 bases from J, with 20 bases between. Germline V gene sequence: CDR1 SGHTA, CDR2 FQGNSA. Written as DNA, the CDR3 is TGTGCCAGCAGCTTGAGTCTTGTGGAACTTACAGCGCAGTATTTT. Protein: CASSLSLVELTAQYF.

This clonotype was detected a few times. The chain uses TRBV29-1 and TRBJ2-7, with 13 bases matching TRBD2. CDR3 size: 19 residues. Germline values: CDR1 SQVTM, CDR2 ANQGSEA. The ends lost 1 base at V and 4 bases at J; junction bases unmatched: 16. CDR3 nucleotides: TGCAGCGTTGAAGGAATCTTTGGGAATAAGACTAGCGGGAGGTACGAGCAGTACTTC. Protein product: CSVEGIFGNKTSGRYEQYF.

This clonotype was counted a few times. V gene TRBV12-3 or TRBV12-4 combines with J gene TRBJ1-5, with TRBD1 identical over 10 bases. The length of the CDR3 is 16 residues. The ends lost 5 bases at V and 0 bases at J; junction bases unmatched: 4. This CDR3 reads CASSGTGAYSNQPQHF. The CDR3 nucleotides read TGTGCCAGCAGTGGGACAGGGGCTTATAGCAATCAGCCCCAGCATTTT.

As concerns this clonotype: One junction end does not reproduce the germline sequence, and a read error may be involved. V is TRBV2 and J is TRBJ1-5; D is uncertain. The CDR3 consists of 11 residues. The germline gives CDR1 SNHLY, CDR2 FYNNEI. The CDR3 nucleotides are TGTGCCAGCAGGGAAGGGATCTACCAGCATTTT. The encoded protein is CASREGIYQHF.

The table lists this clonotype with a few counts. V usage is TRBV6-5 and J usage is TRBJ1-2; a possible D gene is TRBD1 (6 bases). The germline V gene has CDR1 MNHEY and CDR2 SVGAGI. The CDR3 covers 15 residues. V was cut by 2 bases and J by 5 bases, with 15 bases left in between. The CDR3 DNA sequence: TGTGCCAGCAGTTACACTCGGGACACCCTTTATGGCTACACCTTC. Translation gives CASSYTRDTLYGYTF.

This clonotype was picked up many times. J is TRBJ2-6 and V is TRBV6-2 or TRBV6-3, with 8 bases that match TRBD1. V trimming: 5 bases; J trimming: 2 bases; junction bases outside the gene matches: 8. The germline CDR1 and CDR2 sequences are MNHEY and SVGEGT. The CDR3 loop spans 17 amino acids. The CDR3 bases are TGTGCCAGCAGTAGAGGACAGGGATGGGCTGGGGCCAACGTCCTGACTTTC. Translated: CASSRGQGWAGANVLTF.

This clonotype was detected only a few times. The rearrangement uses TRBV7-9 and TRBJ2-1; TRBD1 agrees at 10 bases. This CDR3 has 15 amino acids. Germline loops: CDR1 SEHNR, CDR2 FQNEAQ (reference sequence). The V segment lost 5 bases and the J segment 4 bases; nucleotides outside the gene matches: 5. CDR3 bases: TGTGCCAGCAGCGGGACAGGGGTGGAATACAATGAGCAGTTCTTC. Encoded protein: CASSGTGVEYNEQFF.

The chain is built from TRBV7-2 and TRBJ2-5; D might be TRBD1 (5 bases). Trimming stripped 3 bases from V and 5 bases from J, with 13 bases between. The CDR3 is 14 residues long. The germline gives CDR1 SGHTA, CDR2 FQGNSA. This chain's CDR3 is CASSFSGQGETQYF. The CDR3 DNA sequence: TGTGCCAGCAGCTTTTCAGGGCAAGGGGAGACCCAGTACTTC.

This clonotype showed up just a few times. This chain uses TRBV29-1 with TRBJ2-7; D is uncertain. Trimming took off 3 bases at V and 3 bases at J, with 6 bases between the two ends. CDR1 SQVTM and CDR2 ANQGSEA come from the germline V gene. The CDR3 spans 11 residues. The DNA of the CDR3 is TGCAGCGTTGAGGCCTACTACGAGCAGTACTTC. Encoded protein: CSVEAYYEQYF.